The 24 T cell receptor beta chains given below trace back to one sample, sequenced in a study of cytomegalovirus exposure and HLA in healthy donors. 60 Vbeta and 13 Jbeta primers were used in PCR. Sequencing was performed with immunoSEQ multiplex PCR; in TCRdb, only in-frame clones are kept and a portion is missing. This sample has 150,000 to 200,000 clones, with about 78% found just once. Material: PBMCs. Every receptor here comes from a man aged 35-49 years in good health and CMV-seronegative.

The CDR3 spells CASSLINMYEQYF. CDR3 in DNA: TGTGCCAGCAGCTTAATTAATATGTACGAGCAGTACTTC. The chain combines TRBV7-6 with TRBJ2-7; D call uncertain. The CDR3 covers 13 residues. The V gene lost 2 bases and the J gene lost 4 bases, with 9 bases spanning the gap. Looked up from germline, CDR1 is SGHVS and CDR2 is FNYEAQ.

The genes are TRBV7-8 and TRBJ1-2; no clear D. Trimming took off 5 bases at V and 2 bases at J, with 12 bases between the two ends. In germline, CDR1 is SGHVS, CDR2 FQNEAQ. CDR3 length: 14 amino acids. CDR3 DNA: TGTGCCAGCAGCCCCGTGGACTTAAACTATGGCTACACCTTC. Its protein product is CASSPVDLNYGYTF.

This chain links TRBV4-3 with TRBJ2-3; D possibly corresponds to TRBD2 (7 bases). V was clipped by 9 bases and J by 1 base, with 11 bases between them. Per the germline V gene, CDR1 is LGHNA and CDR2 is YSLEER. CDR3 length equals 13 residues. The CDR3, as DNA: TGCGCCAGTCGGGGGGCCGGCACAGATACGCAGTATTTT. This gives the protein CASRGAGTDTQYF.

This rearrangement joins TRBV4-1 to TRBJ1-5; 8 nucleotides agree with TRBD1. The ends lost 4 bases at V and 5 bases at J; junction bases unmatched: 7. CDR3 length: 15 residues. Germline V CDR1 and CDR2: MGHRA, YSYEKL. CDR3 in amino acids: CASSPWTGRDQPQHF. CDR3 nucleotides: TGCGCCAGCAGCCCTTGGACAGGGCGGGATCAGCCCCAGCATTTT.

The rearrangement links TRBV5-8 to TRBJ1-1; 7 bases align to TRBD1. V trimming: 0 bases; J trimming: 7 bases; junction bases outside the gene matches: 6. Germline V gene data show CDR1 as SGHTS and CDR2 as YDEGEE. CDR3 length: 14 residues. CDR3 sequence (DNA): TGTGCCAGCAGCTTGGGGGACAGAAGATTTGAAGCTTTCTTT. It encodes CASSLGDRRFEAFF.

The rearrangement links TRBV10-3 to TRBJ2-2; a possible D gene is TRBD1 (6 bases). The V end lost 7 bases, the J end lost 9 bases, and 12 bases lay between the germline ends. The CDR3 spans 12 residues. Per germline, CDR1 ENHRY and CDR2 SYGVKD. The CDR3: CAITRGDRELFF. CDR3 DNA sequence: TGTGCCATCACCAGGGGTGATAGGGAGCTGTTTTTT.

The V call is TRBV7-9, the J call TRBJ1-1; 8 bases map to TRBD1. V trimming: 6 bases; J trimming: 1 base; junction bases outside the gene matches: 10. CDR3 length: 16 amino acids. Germline CDR1 SEHNR, CDR2 FQNEAQ (reference sequence). CDR3: CASRSLSGQENTEAFF. The CDR3 DNA is TGTGCCAGCAGATCACTCTCGGGACAGGAGAACACTGAAGCTTTCTTT. The full variable domain, completed using reference TRBV7-9 and TRBJ1-1, is DTGVSQNPRHKITKRGQNVTFRCDPISEHNRLYWYRQTLGQGPEFLTYFQNEAQLEKSRLLSDRFSAERPKGSFSTLEIQRTEQGDSAMYLCASRSLSGQENTEAFFGQGTRLTVV.

The rearrangement uses TRBV18 and TRBJ2-1, with 7 bases that match TRBD1. The junction had 5 bases not matched to a gene; V was cut back by 6 bases and J by 6 bases. Germline V gene data show CDR1 as KGHSH and CDR2 as LQKENI. The CDR3 runs to 13 residues. DNA of the CDR3: TGTGCCAGCTCCACAGGGGTGGGCAATGAGCAGTTCTTC. Translating it yields CASSTGVGNEQFF.

The gene calls are TRBV30 and TRBJ1-5, with TRBD1 identical over 9 bases. V dropped 8 bases and J dropped 0; count of bases not matched to a gene: 2. This CDR3 is built from 13 residues. Germline CDR1 and CDR2: GTSNPN and SVGIG (reference sequence). The CDR3 DNA follows: TGTGCCGGGACAGGGTATAGCAATCAGCCCCAGCATTTT. This gives the protein CAGTGYSNQPQHF.

The rearrangement joins TRBV4-3 to TRBJ2-1, with D hard to call. The CDR3 length is 15 residues. Trimming pared 2 bases from V and 0 bases from J, leaving 8 bases between. The V gene's germline CDR1 is LGHNA and CDR2 YSLEER. The CDR3 here is CASSQILSSYNEQFF. CDR3 sequence (DNA): TGCGCCAGCAGCCAAATACTGAGCTCCTACAATGAGCAGTTCTTC.

The rearrangement uses TRBV2 and TRBJ1-1, with D perhaps matching TRBD1 (5 bases). V lost 3 bases and J lost 4, with 15 bases in between. The CDR3 is 15 amino acids. Germline values: CDR1 SNHLY, CDR2 FYNNEI. Here the CDR3 reads CASSEEGGASTEAFF. Written as DNA, the CDR3 is TGTGCCAGCAGTGAGGAGGGAGGGGCGAGCACTGAAGCTTTCTTT.

This rearrangement joins TRBV7-6 to TRBJ2-7; a possible D gene is TRBD2 (6 bases). Germline-derived CDR1 and CDR2 are SGHVS and FNYEAQ. Between the trimmed V and J ends, which lost 4 bases and 2 bases, there was a span of 15 bases. The CDR3 contains 15 residues. CDR3 coding DNA: TGTGCCAGCAGCTCGGGGAGGAGAAGAGCCTACGAGCAGTACTTC. Translating gives CASSSGRRRAYEQYF.

This chain connects TRBV25-1 to TRBJ2-5; tentative D call: TRBD1 (8 bases). Trimming pared 4 bases from V and 5 bases from J, leaving 14 bases between. Germline CDR1 and CDR2: MGHDK and SYGVNS. The CDR3 has 14 amino acids. The CDR3 DNA sequence: TGTGCCAGCAGTGGCACAGGGGGAGGGGAGACCCAGTACTTC. Protein product: CASSGTGGGETQYF.

There are a few counts of this clone. This chain uses TRBV5-1 with TRBJ2-1, with TRBD2 matching 8 bases. CDR1 SGHRS and CDR2 YFSETQ come from the germline V gene. V dropped 4 bases and J dropped 6; count of bases not matched to a gene: 6. CDR3 size: 14 residues. The CDR3 spells CASSDGLAGNEQFF. The CDR3 DNA sequence: TGCGCCAGCAGCGACGGACTAGCCGGCAATGAGCAGTTCTTC.

CDR3 loop: CASSPWEASSYEQYF. The DNA of the CDR3 is TGTGCCAGCAGCCCCTGGGAGGCCAGCTCCTACGAGCAGTACTTC. The chain has TRBV7-2 and TRBJ2-7; possible D gene TRBD2, 6 bases. There are 15 residues in the CDR3. V was pared by 5 bases and J by 0 bases, with 14 bases between. Germline loops: CDR1 SGHTA, CDR2 FQGNSA. Variable domain in full (rest from reference TRBV7-2 and TRBJ2-7): GAGVSQSPSNKVTEKGKDVELRCDPISGHTALYWYRQSLGQGLEFLIYFQGNSAPDKSGLPSDRFSAERTGGSVSTLTIQRTQQEDSAVYLCASSPWEASSYEQYFGPGTRLTVT.

The chain joins TRBV7-2 to TRBJ2-2; TRBD2 matches at 12 bases. Germline assignment: CDR1 SGHTA and CDR2 FQGNSA. The CDR3 covers 17 residues. V lost 5 bases, J lost 3 bases, and 7 bases stayed unmatched. The CDR3 here is CASSHRLAGEYTGELFF. The DNA of the CDR3 is TGTGCCAGCAGCCACAGACTAGCGGGAGAATACACCGGGGAGCTGTTTTTT.

This clone was seen only once. The rearrangement uses TRBV7-2 and TRBJ2-7; TRBD2 aligns across 7 bases. V lost 5 bases to trimming and J lost 3 bases; unmatched junction nucleotides: 10. The length of the CDR3 is 15 residues. Germline CDR1 and CDR2: SGHTA and FQGNSA. The CDR3 DNA is TGTGCCAGCAGCCCTCTGGGCGGGGGTTACTACGAGCAGTACTTC. Translation: CASSPLGGGYYEQYF.

The chain is built from TRBV29-1 and TRBJ2-7; D ambiguous. The length of the CDR3 is 11 residues. Trimming took off 2 bases at V and 1 base at J, with 3 bases between the two ends. CDR1 is SQVTM, CDR2 ANQGSEA, per germline. The CDR3 loop is CSVERSYEQYF. For the CDR3, the DNA is TGCAGCGTTGAACGGTCCTACGAGCAGTACTTC.

V gene TRBV10-3 combines with J gene TRBJ1-1; 7 bases agree with TRBD1. The CDR3 contains 15 residues. Germline-derived CDR1 and CDR2 are ENHRY and SYGVKD. V trimming: 6 bases; J trimming: 0 bases; junction bases outside the gene matches: 7. The CDR3 spells CAIRTLQGMNTEAFF. The CDR3 DNA reads as TGTGCCATCAGGACCTTACAGGGGATGAACACTGAAGCTTTCTTT.

The genes are TRBV5-8 and TRBJ1-4; D is possibly TRBD1 (5 bases). With 1 base removed from V and 2 bases from J, the gap between germline ends came to 21 bases. Germline V lookup: CDR1 SGHTS, CDR2 YDEGEE. The CDR3 totals 19 residues. The CDR3: CASSLLQGGIFGTNEKLFF. CDR3 nucleotides: TGTGCCAGCAGCTTGCTCCAGGGAGGGATTTTCGGCACTAATGAAAAACTGTTTTTT.

The chain is built from TRBV19 and TRBJ1-5, with 8 bases matching TRBD1. Trimming at V came to 2 bases and at J to 4 bases, leaving 1 base not matched to a gene. The germline V gene has CDR1 LNHDA and CDR2 SQIVND (reference sequence). The CDR3 has 14 amino acids. In DNA, the CDR3 is TGTGCCAGTAGTATAAGACAGGGGAATCAGCCCCAGCATTTT. Encoded protein: CASSIRQGNQPQHF. Full variable domain (rest looked up from reference TRBV19 and TRBJ1-5): DGGITQSPKYLFRKEGQNVTLSCEQNLNHDAMYWYRQDPGQGLRLIYYSQIVNDFQKGDIAEGYSVSREKKESFPLTVTSAQKNPTAFYLCASSIRQGNQPQHFGDGTRLSIL.

The CDR3 DNA reads TGTGCCAGCCGGTTGGGACAGGGGATCTACGAGCAGTACTTC. Residues: CASRLGQGIYEQYF. The chain carries TRBV27 and TRBJ2-7; 10 nucleotides match TRBD1. Germline CDR1 is MNHEY and CDR2 is SMNVEV (reference sequence). Losses at the gene ends were 8 bases for V and 3 bases for J; bases not matched to a gene: 7. This CDR3 is 14 amino acids long.

CDR3 residues: CASTSGQANTGELFF. CDR3 sequence (DNA): TGCGCCAGCACCTCGGGACAGGCGAACACCGGGGAGCTGTTTTTT. The rearrangement uses TRBV5-1 and TRBJ2-2; TRBD1 matches at 8 bases. This CDR3 contains 15 residues. In germline, CDR1 is SGHRS, CDR2 YFSETQ. The V gene end was trimmed by 6 bases and the J gene end by 0 bases; junction bases not matched to a gene: 4.

The gene calls are TRBV6-6 and TRBJ2-7, with TRBD1 identical over 7 bases. CDR3 length: 13 residues. Germline V gives CDR1 MNHNY, CDR2 SVGAGI (reference sequence). The junction had 5 bases not matched to a gene; V was cut back by 1 base and J by 8 bases. CDR3 sequence (DNA): TGTGCCAGCAGTTACTGGCAGGGGGAGAAGCAGTACTTC. This sequence encodes CASSYWQGEKQYF.